The sample holds one count of the clone carrying this T cell receptor (beta chain). Antigen unknown. The sample comes from a study of cytomegalovirus exposure and HLA in healthy donors. About the study: Caucasian-associated ancestry cluster membership applied to approximately 84% of several hundred genotyped donors. Notes on the study in general: Immune exposure information available was restricted to CMV serostatus.

Trimming left V 5 bases short and J 6 bases short, with 14 bases between. CDR1 is SNHLY and CDR2 is FYNNEI in the germline V gene. This CDR3 region has 14 residues. The PCR used 60 Vbeta and 13 Jbeta primers. Per the authors' pipeline: Later work found around 72 million unique TCR beta chains, with some 11 million shared. Generated by immunoSEQ multiplex PCR, the TCRdb table keeps only in-frame clones and is missing some. D and trimming come from the DNA, and the V and J calls and clone size come from that table. Here the sample spans about 150,000 clones, roughly 77% being singletons. Healthy donors of bone marrow made up the group.

Sequencing was carried out using PBMCs. The clonotype was recovered from a male donor in good health and CMV-seronegative. The rearrangement joins TRBV2 to TRBJ2-1; D is unclear. The chain's CDR3 is CASSPLVSLNEQFF. CDR3 sequence (DNA): TGTGCCAGCAGTCCTCTGGTTAGTCTCAATGAGCAGTTCTTC. The complete variable domain, with remaining parts taken from reference TRBV2 and TRBJ2-1, reads EPEVTQTPSHQVTQMGQEVILRCVPISNHLYFYWYRQILGQKVEFLVSFYNNEISEKSEIFDDQFSVERPDGSNFTLKIRSTKLEDSAMYFCASSPLVSLNEQFFGPGTRLTVL.